This T cell receptor (beta chain) was sequenced in a study of blood T cell repertoires in COVID-19. Across the whole study: Acute and convalescent COVID-19 samples came from the United States, Italy and Spain.

The assay was immunoSEQ multiplex PCR, and TCRdb's table has in-frame clones only and misses some. The table includes over 300,000 clones, roughly 90% detected once. Each participant's cohort was designated according to participant-reported clinical history. The V gene end was trimmed by 1 base and the J gene end by 7 bases; junction bases not matched to a gene: 16. Germline lookup yields CDR1 SGHTA and CDR2 FQGNSA. CDR3 length: 19 amino acids. The V call is TRBV7-2, the J call TRBJ1-4; 9 positions match TRBD1. This TCR was sampled from a woman aged 25 to 45 with acute COVID-19. Sequencing input: PBMCs or T cells enriched from blood (not recorded which). The CDR3 here is CASSLVAGTGRGEGEKLFF. The DNA for the CDR3 is TGTGCCAGCAGCTTAGTGGCCGGGACAGGGAGAGGGGAGGGTGAAAAACTGTTTTTT.